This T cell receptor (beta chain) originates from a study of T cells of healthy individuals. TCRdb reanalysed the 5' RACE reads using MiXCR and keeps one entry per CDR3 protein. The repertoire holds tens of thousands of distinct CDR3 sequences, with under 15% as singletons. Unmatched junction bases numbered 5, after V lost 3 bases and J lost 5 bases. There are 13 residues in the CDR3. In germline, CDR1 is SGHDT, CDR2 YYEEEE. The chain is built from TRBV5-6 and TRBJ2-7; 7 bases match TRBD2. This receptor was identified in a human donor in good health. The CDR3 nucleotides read TGTGCCAGCAGCTCGGGACTATTGCACGAGCAGTACTTC. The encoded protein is CASSSGLLHEQYF.